This TCR beta chain is drawn from a study of HIV-infected patients and healthy controls. Germline CDR1 is MNHNY and CDR2 is SVGAGI (reference sequence). The CDR3 is 15 residues long. V was pared by 5 bases and J by 2 bases, with 0 bases of the junction left unmatched. The repertoire came from unfractionated whole blood and reflected all unsorted peripheral T cells. This clonotype came up many times. Alpha and beta constant-region primers primed reverse transcription of around 500 ng RNA. Alpha and beta chain libraries were made separately by chain-specific third strand synthesis with multiplexing indices. Using its own MiXCR run on the 5' RACE reads, TCRdb lists one record per CDR3 protein. The repertoire holds 15,000 to 20,000 distinct CDR3 sequences, 10% seen once, with 3.1% in the top ten.

The source of this sequence is an adult in good health. V gene TRBV6-6 combines with J gene TRBJ2-5, with TRBD2 matching over 15 bases. Sequencing input: blood. CDR3 sequence reads: CASSGLAGGQETQYF. Written as DNA, the CDR3 is TGTGCCAGCAGTGGACTAGCGGGAGGGCAAGAGACCCAGTACTTC.